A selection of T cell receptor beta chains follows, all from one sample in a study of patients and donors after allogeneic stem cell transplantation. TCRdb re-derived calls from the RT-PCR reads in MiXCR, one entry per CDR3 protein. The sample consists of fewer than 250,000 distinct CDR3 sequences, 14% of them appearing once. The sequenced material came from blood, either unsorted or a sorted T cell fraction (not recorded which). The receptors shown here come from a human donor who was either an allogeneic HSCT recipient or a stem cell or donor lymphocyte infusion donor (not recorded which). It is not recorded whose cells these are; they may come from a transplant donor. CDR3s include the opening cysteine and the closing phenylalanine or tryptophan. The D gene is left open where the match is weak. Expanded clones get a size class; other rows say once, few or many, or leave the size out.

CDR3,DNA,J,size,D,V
CAWSPGGTGELFF,TGTGCCTGGAGCCCCGGGGGGACTGGGGAGCTGTTTTTT,TRBJ2-2,.,TRBD2,TRBV30
CASSQELGIPQIF,TGCGCCAGCAGCCAAGAATTGGGAATCCCCCAAATTTTT,TRBJ1-3,many,.,TRBV4-3
CASSPTGGYGYTF,TGTGCCAGCAGCCCGACAGGGGGCTATGGCTACACCTTC,TRBJ1-2,many,TRBD1,TRBV7-2
CASSQGLAGPTDTQYF,TGTGCCAGCAGTCAGGGACTAGCGGGACCCACAGATACGCAGTATTTT,TRBJ2-3,few,TRBD2,TRBV6-1
CASSLNSGAGVYNEQFF,TGTGCCAGCAGCTTAAATTCAGGGGCGGGGGTCTACAATGAGCAGTTCTTC,TRBJ2-1,few,.,TRBV7-3
CASIQASYNEQFF,TGTGCCAGCATCCAGGCTTCCTACAATGAGCAGTTCTTC,TRBJ2-1,.,.,TRBV6-2/TRBV6-3
CATLHLRQGGEAFF,TGCGCCACCCTTCACTTACGACAGGGAGGCGAAGCTTTCTTT,TRBJ1-1,.,TRBD1,TRBV23-1
CASSLVTDGEAFF,TGTGCCAGCAGTTTAGTGACAGACGGTGAAGCTTTCTTT,TRBJ1-1,.,.,TRBV12-3/TRBV12-4
CSVEGPDTGGTQYF,TGCAGCGTCGAGGGACCCGACACCGGGGGGACCCAGTACTTC,TRBJ2-5,few,.,TRBV29-1
CASSLAKPGGSEKLFF,TGTGCCAGCAGCTTAGCGAAGCCCGGGGGTAGTGAAAAACTGTTTTTT,TRBJ1-4,.,.,TRBV7-9
CASKVDRVNNEQFF,TGTGCCAGCAAGGTCGACAGGGTGAACAATGAGCAGTTCTTC,TRBJ2-1,many,TRBD1,TRBV2
CATSDLRGISTGELFF,TGTGCCACCAGTGATTTGCGGGGAATTAGCACCGGGGAGCTGTTTTTT,TRBJ2-2,few,.,TRBV24-1
CASTSTGNGEKLFF,TGTGCCAGCACCTCGACAGGGAATGGTGAAAAACTGTTTTTT,TRBJ1-4,.,TRBD1,TRBV12-3/TRBV12-4
CASSQDWDRGDYGYTF,TGTGCCAGCAGCCAAGATTGGGACAGGGGGGACTATGGCTACACCTTC,TRBJ1-2,few,TRBD1,TRBV4-2
CASSFTPGQATEQFF,TGCGCCAGCAGCTTCACTCCGGGACAGGCTACTGAGCAGTTCTTC,TRBJ2-1,many,TRBD1,TRBV5-1
CASSLASQGNYGYTF,TGTGCCAGCAGTTTAGCGTCACAGGGAAACTATGGCTACACCTTC,TRBJ1-2,few,.,TRBV12-3/TRBV12-4
CASSVLLPGELFF,TGTGCCAGCAGTGTTTTGCTCCCCGGGGAGCTGTTTTTT,TRBJ2-2,.,.,TRBV6-1
CASSGISDTQYF,TGTGCCAGCAGCGGTATATCTGATACGCAGTATTTT,TRBJ2-3,few,.,TRBV5-6
CSASRQVNSYEQYF,TGCAGTGCTAGTCGACAGGTTAATAGCTACGAGCAGTACTTC,TRBJ2-7,.,.,TRBV20-1
CASSYGQGTVPQETQYF,TGTGCCAGCAGTTACGGACAGGGAACAGTACCCCAAGAGACCCAGTACTTC,TRBJ2-5,few,TRBD1,TRBV6-2/TRBV6-3
CASSSNRDSYGYTF,TGTGCCAGCAGTTCCAACCGGGACAGCTATGGCTACACCTTC,TRBJ1-2,.,TRBD1,TRBV6-5
CASYSGGIYGYTF,TGTGCCAGCTACTCGGGGGGCATCTATGGCTACACCTTC,TRBJ1-2,.,.,TRBV28
CASSYSPTRITGAGELFF,TGTGCCAGCAGTTACTCCCCCACCCGAATAACAGGGGCCGGGGAGCTGTTTTTT,TRBJ2-2,many,TRBD1,TRBV6-5
CSASGGGTTTNEKLFF,TGCAGTGCCAGTGGAGGGGGGACTACAACTAATGAAAAACTGTTTTTT,TRBJ1-4,.,.,TRBV20-1
CASSKNDRGETQYF,TGTGCCAGCAGTAAAAACGACAGGGGCGAGACCCAGTACTTC,TRBJ2-5,few,TRBD1,TRBV2
CASSQDLAGLSGELFF,TGCGCCAGCAGCCAAGATCTGGCGGGCCTCAGCGGGGAGCTGTTTTTT,TRBJ2-2,.,.,TRBV4-3
CASSLEQGNTGELFF,TGTGCCAGCAGCTTGGAACAGGGAAACACCGGGGAGCTGTTTTTT,TRBJ2-2,many,.,TRBV5-6
CSAINRALGGYTF,TGCAGTGCCATTAACAGGGCCCTAGGTGGCTACACCTTC,TRBJ1-2,.,.,TRBV20-1